This TCR beta chain was profiled in a study of Ad26.COV2.S vaccination and SARS-CoV-2 variants (dated by TCRdb to 2020 to 2023). A note on the overall study: Donors in the vaccine arm were drawn from COV1001, a multicentre, randomized, double-blind, placebo-controlled phase I-IIa trial testing Ad26.COV2.S in healthy adults. Ad26.COV2.S was given intramuscularly at 5x10^10 or 1x10^11 viral particles, as a single shot or as two shots 56 days apart. Sequencing of the TCRbeta repertoire served to evaluate the specificity and breadth of SARS-CoV-2-reactive T cell receptors following Ad26.COV2.S vaccination. The TCR-sequenced set comprised around 32 samples: about 19 Ad26.COV2.S vaccine recipients, 5 placebo recipients and 8 SARS-CoV-2 convalescent individuals. Trial participants were randomized into five groups of five: low-dose or high-dose Ad26.COV2.S given once or twice, or placebo on both occasions. Investigators did not know the trial group allocation while performing experiments and assessing outcomes. The research as a whole found: Spike-specific TCR breadth was higher in Ad26.COV2.S recipients than in placebo recipients (P = 0.0014). After vaccination, spike-specific CD8+ and CD4+ T cell responses were reported to show substantial breadth. Comparable non-spike TCR breadth was observed between vaccine and placebo recipients, consistent with only spike being contained in the vaccine. The study was not powered to compare responses between vaccine doses or regimens. The authors noted that total T cell responses may have been underestimated by the TCR breadth and depth analyses.

Of note for this clone: It lacks a known antigen. No much larger clone exists at a distance of one base, and base qualities are not known.

Taken with the paper, the label for treatment or condition translates to: around 19 received Ad26.COV2.S at low or high dose, single or two shots; a few received placebo; per-sample allocation not given. For vaccine and placebo recipients, the sequenced repertoires came from samples collected on day 63 after the first injection. Cohort 1b enrolled 25 adults aged 18-55 years at a single site in Boston, USA, between 29 July and 7 August 2020. Ad26.COV2.S was a replication-incompetent adenovirus type 26 vector expressing a prefusion-stabilized SARS-CoV-2 spike protein from the original Wuhan strain. V lost 5 bases and J lost 1 base; the stretch between them is 4 bases long. The CDR3 sequence holds 12 residues, the cysteine and phenylalanine included. The retained sequence is limited to the CDR3, 36 bases, with the frame set at the first base. The immunoSEQ Assay was used to sequence TCRbeta CDR3 regions. After extraction, genomic DNA underwent amplification by bias-controlled multiplex PCR, followed by high-throughput sequencing. In the source study's methods: To quantify the absolute abundance of each unique TCRbeta CDR3 region, sequences were collapsed and filtered. T cell fraction was estimated by normalizing TCRbeta template counts to usable DNA, with usable DNA measured through amplification of reference genes found in all nucleated cells. Repertoire TCRs were annotated as SARS-CoV-2-specific by exact matching of V gene, CDR3 amino acid sequence and J gene to a known reactive TCR set. The reference SARS-CoV-2 TCR set was obtained from MIRA and was filtered for enrichment in COVID-19-positive ImmuneCODE repertoires, whereby public or cross-reactive TCRs were removed. Based on the MIRA antigens, annotated TCRs were further analysed at the level of specific ORF or position within ORF. Breadth was defined as annotated unique rearrangements over total unique productive rearrangements; depth was the summed frequency of those rearrangements. Group comparisons of TCR breadth used two-sided Wilcoxon rank-sum tests. Entries here come from immuneACCESS through TCRdb and include only in-frame sequences with V and J called. Some clones fail to appear in such tables; in the studies checked, an unresolved V gene covers under half of the shortfall, and the cause of the remainder is unknown. V, J and clone size derive from that table, while D and trimming were established from the DNA sequence. For this sample the table gives about 350,000 clones, of which roughly 89% were detected only once. The leading ten clones occupy around 4.5% of the sample.

The specimen was peripheral blood, collected in a trial of Ad26.COV2.S vaccine versus placebo. The rearranged segments are TRBV12-3 or TRBV12-4 and TRBJ2-3; no D gene can be assigned with confidence. This TCR came from a person aged 18-65 years who received the Ad26.COV2.S COVID-19 vaccine or a placebo. CDR3 sequence: CASSTGTDTQYF. The DNA sequence reads TGTGCCAGCAGTACAGGCACAGATACGCAGTATTTT.